The rows below give T cell receptor beta chains drawn from one sample of a study of blood T cell repertoires in COVID-19. The method was immunoSEQ multiplex PCR; TCRdb's version includes in-frame clones alone and lacks a portion of them. Among about 51,000 clones, around 83% were seen once, and the ten largest hold 13% to 15%. What was sequenced was peripheral blood. Receptors were obtained from a human donor with acute or convalescent COVID-19. The donor label of this sample is uncertain. CDR3s include the opening cysteine and the closing phenylalanine or tryptophan. The order of the fields is D gene, J gene, clone size, V gene, CDR3 protein, CDR3 DNA. The D gene is left open where the match is weak. The size of a clone is reported for some rows only, either as once, few or many, or as a class for expanded clones.

-	TRBJ2-7	-	TRBV29-1	CSGRTAPSNEQYF	TGCAGTGGACGGACAGCGCCCTCAAACGAGCAGTACTTC
-	TRBJ1-1	-	TRBV15	CATSRDEGEGAFF	TGTGCCACCAGCAGAGATGAGGGGGAAGGAGCTTTCTTT
TRBD1	TRBJ1-6	-	TRBV27	CASSLDRVNSPLHF	TGTGCCAGCAGTCTCGACAGGGTAAATTCACCCCTCCACTTT
-	TRBJ2-1	-	TRBV28	CASSLTGQTDNNEQFF	TGTGCCAGCAGTTTAACCGGACAGACCGATAACAATGAGCAGTTCTTC
-	TRBJ2-1	-	TRBV9	CASSVASSLQANEQFF	TGTGCCAGCAGCGTAGCTTCTTCTCTCCAGGCCAATGAGCAGTTCTTC
-	TRBJ2-1	once	TRBV5-6	CASSLEVGGDYNEQFF	TGTGCCAGCAGCTTGGAGGTAGGCGGGGACTACAATGAGCAGTTCTTC
-	TRBJ1-2	-	TRBV9	CASSVSSSGQNYGYTF	TGTGCCAGCAGCGTTTCGTCGTCCGGACAGAACTATGGCTACACCTTC
TRBD2	TRBJ2-3	-	TRBV11-1	CASSLREGDTQYF	TGTGCCAGCAGCTTACGGGAGGGGGATACGCAGTATTTT
-	TRBJ1-1	few	TRBV5-4	CASSVDSRSEAFF	TGTGCCAGCAGCGTCGACAGTCGATCTGAAGCTTTCTTT
TRBD1	TRBJ1-2	-	TRBV11-2	CASSLRTGDYGYTF	TGTGCCAGCAGCCTAAGGACAGGGGACTATGGCTACACCTTC
TRBD1	TRBJ1-2	-	TRBV15	CATSTIAGYRGRENGYTF	TGTGCCACCAGCACCATCGCGGGATACAGGGGCCGGGAGAATGGCTACACCTTC
TRBD1	TRBJ1-2	-	TRBV7-9	CASSGQGSGYTF	TGTGCCAGCAGTGGACAGGGGTCTGGCTACACCTTC
-	TRBJ1-5	-	TRBV7-2	CASSLEGRGVGQPQHF	TGTGCCAGCAGCTTAGAAGGCCGGGGGGTTGGTCAGCCCCAGCATTTT
TRBD1	TRBJ1-2	-	TRBV29-1	CSVGMGTDYGYTF	TGCAGCGTTGGAATGGGGACAGACTATGGCTACACCTTC
-	TRBJ2-1	-	TRBV2	CASSGVRASTIGQFF	TGTGCCAGCAGTGGGGTCAGGGCGAGTACCATTGGGCAGTTCTTC
-	TRBJ2-1	-	TRBV30	CAWSPREPRVANEQFF	TGTGCCTGGAGTCCTCGCGAACCCCGGGTAGCCAATGAGCAGTTCTTC
-	TRBJ2-3	-	TRBV5-4	CASSLETPGWSRGGTDTQYF	TGTGCCAGCAGCTTGGAGACCCCGGGGTGGAGCAGGGGTGGCACAGATACGCAGTATTTT
TRBD2	TRBJ2-1	once	TRBV29-1	CSVSRLAGGRDNEQFF	TGCAGCGTTTCCCGACTAGCGGGGGGGAGGGACAATGAGCAGTTCTTC
TRBD1	TRBJ2-1	-	TRBV6-2/TRBV6-3	CASSYSVGGQGARNEQFF	TGTGCCAGCAGTTACTCGGTCGGGGGACAGGGGGCTAGGAATGAGCAGTTCTTC
-	TRBJ1-4	once	TRBV6-6	CASRGGSAEKLFF	TGTGCCAGCCGCGGAGGGAGCGCTGAAAAACTGTTTTTT
TRBD1	TRBJ2-2	-	TRBV19	CASSTGDRVTGELFF	TGTGCCAGTAGTACCGGTGACAGGGTCACCGGGGAGCTGTTTTTT
-	TRBJ1-2	few	TRBV28	CASRLDRLTYGYTF	TGTGCCAGCCGCCTAGACAGGCTTACCTATGGCTACACCTTC
TRBD2	TRBJ2-1	-	TRBV10-1	CASSALTSGGANEQFF	TGCGCCAGCAGCGCCCTGACTAGCGGGGGGGCAAATGAGCAGTTCTTC
-	TRBJ1-2	-	TRBV27	CASSWGGQGNGYTF	TGTGCCAGCAGTTGGGGGGGGCAAGGAAATGGCTACACCTTC
-	TRBJ1-2	-	TRBV11-2	CASSLRDNYYGYTF	TGTGCCAGCAGCTTAAGGGACAACTACTATGGCTACACCTTC
-	TRBJ2-3	-	TRBV4-3	CASSQDARVDTQYF	TGCGCCAGCAGCCAAGATGCGAGGGTGGATACGCAGTATTTT
-	TRBJ1-2	-	TRBV6-5	CASSPGSGGVYGYTF	TGTGCCAGCAGTCCTGGCTCCGGAGGCGTCTATGGCTACACCTTC
-	TRBJ2-2	once	TRBV19	CASSSTGLGELFF	TGTGCCAGTAGCAGTACAGGGTTGGGGGAGCTGTTTTTT
-	TRBJ1-1	-	TRBV30	CAWSRGGDTEAFF	TGTGCCTGGAGTAGAGGAGGGGACACTGAAGCTTTCTTT
-	TRBJ1-4	-	TRBV10-3	CAVGSGKNEKLFF	TGTGCCGTAGGGAGCGGAAAGAATGAAAAACTGTTTTTT